These 10 T cell receptor beta chains share one sample of origin, sequenced in a study of T cell changes during pregnancy in multiple sclerosis. Libraries were prepared by immunoSEQ multiplex PCR; TCRdb keeps only in-frame clonotypes and omits some of them. The sample lists roughly 100,000 clones; roughly 92% were seen once. The source material was peripheral blood, sampled after pregnancy. The receptors were gathered from a female donor with multiple sclerosis, enrolled in a pregnancy study.

The chain links TRBV28 to TRBJ1-2, with 9 bases fitting TRBD1. This CDR3 contains 13 residues. Germline values: CDR1 MDHEN, CDR2 SYDVKM. J was trimmed by 7 bases and V by 6 bases; bases with no gene match: 6. Written as DNA, the CDR3 is TGTGCCAGCAGGCTTACAGGGGGCGGTGGCTACACCTTC. Protein product: CASRLTGGGGYTF.

V gene TRBV2 combines with J gene TRBJ2-7, with 13 positions matching TRBD2. CDR1 and CDR2 from the germline V gene are SNHLY and FYNNEI. V was pared by 7 bases and J by 5 bases, with 17 bases of the junction left unmatched. This CDR3 contains 18 residues. The CDR3 nucleotides are TGTGCCAGCATCCCGGGACTAGCGGGATCCCGAACCAGGCACGAGCAGTACTTC. It specifies CASIPGLAGSRTRHEQYF.

This chain joins TRBV6-1 and TRBJ2-7; D is perhaps TRBD1 (6 bases). CDR1 is MNHNS, CDR2 SASEGT, per germline. V dropped 4 bases and J dropped 5 bases, with 9 bases sitting between them. The CDR3 is 12 residues long. The CDR3 region has the DNA TGTGCCAGCAGTGTACAGGGAAACGAGCAGTACTTC. Translation: CASSVQGNEQYF.

The V and J genes are TRBV7-2 and TRBJ2-2; D remains ambiguous. CDR1 is SGHTA and CDR2 is FQGNSA in the germline V gene. This CDR3 contains 15 residues. Deletions cut 5 bases from V and 1 base from J, with 11 bases between. The CDR3: CASSRSRQNTGELFF. In DNA, the CDR3 is TGTGCCAGCAGCCGCAGCAGACAGAACACCGGGGAGCTGTTTTTT. Supplemented by reference TRBV7-2 and TRBJ2-2, the full variable domain reads GAGVSQSPSNKVTEKGKDVELRCDPISGHTALYWYRQSLGQGLEFLIYFQGNSAPDKSGLPSDRFSAERTGGSVSTLTIQRTQQEDSAVYLCASSRSRQNTGELFFGEGSRLTVL.

The chain recombines TRBV5-4 with TRBJ1-2; 10 nucleotides match TRBD1. Per germline, CDR1 SGHNT and CDR2 YYREEE (reference sequence). This CDR3 is built from 15 residues. V shed 4 bases and J 5 bases; nucleotides not matched to a gene: 8. The CDR3 is CASSRPDRGRYGYTF. In nucleotides, the CDR3 is TGTGCCAGCAGCCGACCCGACAGGGGGCGGTATGGCTACACCTTC.

This clone appeared a single time. The chain uses TRBV30 and TRBJ2-1; the match to TRBD2 covers 10 bases. Germline V gene lookup returns CDR1 GTSNPN and CDR2 SVGIG (reference sequence). V trimming: 0 bases; J trimming: 7 bases; junction bases outside the gene matches: 6. The CDR3 covers 15 residues. The CDR3 DNA sequence: TGTGCCTGGAGTGTACGAACTAGCGGGGCTAATGAGCAGTTCTTC. It is translated as CAWSVRTSGANEQFF. Filled out from reference TRBV30 and TRBJ2-1, the complete variable domain reads SQTIHQWPATLVQPVGSPLSLECTVEGTSNPNLYWYRQAAGRGLQLLFYSVGIGQISSEVPQNLSASRPQDRQFILSSKKLLLSDSGFYLCAWSVRTSGANEQFFGPGTRLTVL.

This clone has just one count. This chain joins TRBV13 and TRBJ2-7; D unclear. The CDR3 runs to 16 residues. V lost 3 bases and J 0 bases, leaving 15 bases between the germline ends. The V gene's germline CDR1 is PRHDT and CDR2 FYEKMQ (reference sequence). CDR3 in DNA: TGTGCCAGCAGCTTCCGGCCCCTGGCGGACTCCTACGAGCAGTACTTC. Its translation: CASSFRPLADSYEQYF.

The chain employs TRBV7-2 and TRBJ2-5; tentative D call: TRBD1 (5 bases). This CDR3 is built from 12 residues. From germline, CDR1 is SGHTA and CDR2 FQGNSA. Trimming removed 9 bases at V and 5 bases at J, with 13 bases between. CDR3: CARGQGTETQYF. CDR3 DNA sequence: TGTGCCAGGGGGCAGGGAACGGAGACCCAGTACTTC.

The gene calls are TRBV19 and TRBJ1-2, with D maybe TRBD1 (5 bases). This CDR3 contains 15 residues. Trimming took 5 bases from V and 4 from J, leaving 17 bases between them. Germline V CDR1 and CDR2: LNHDA, SQIVND (reference sequence). The CDR3 spells CASSSRQSSVYGYTF. The CDR3 coding sequence is TGTGCCAGTAGTTCCCGACAGTCTTCGGTCTATGGCTACACCTTC. Full variable domain (remainder filled in from reference TRBV19 and TRBJ1-2): DGGITQSPKYLFRKEGQNVTLSCEQNLNHDAMYWYRQDPGQGLRLIYYSQIVNDFQKGDIAEGYSVSREKKESFPLTVTSAQKNPTAFYLCASSSRQSSVYGYTFGSGTRLTVV.

This clone was picked up one time. The chain combines TRBV7-9 with TRBJ2-7; 7 nucleotides agree with TRBD1. Germline-derived CDR1 and CDR2 are SEHNR and FQNEAQ (reference sequence). The CDR3 sequence is 14 residues long. The ends lost 5 bases at V and 1 base at J; junction bases unmatched: 5. CDR3 bases: TGTGCCAGCAGCACAGGGGAATTATCCTACGAGCAGTACTTC. Its translation is CASSTGELSYEQYF.